This is a list of T cell receptor beta chains from one sample in a study of blood T cells in healthy people across ages. TCRdb used MiXCR to reprocess the 5' RACE reads, holding one entry per CDR3 protein. The data contain around 1,100,000 distinct CDR3 sequences, less than 45% of them singletons. The sequenced sample was blood. These receptors came from a man aged 18 to 35 in good health. Each CDR3 is given with its conserved first and last residue. Where a row states a size, it is once, few, many or the class of an expanded clone; other rows omit it.

CDR3 length: 18; clone size: -; V gene: TRBV20-1; J gene: TRBJ2-6; CDR3 protein: CSARDGERPPSGANVLTF
CDR3 length: 13; clone size: few; V gene: TRBV6-2/TRBV6-3; J gene: TRBJ2-1; CDR3 protein: CASSYNVHNEQFF
CDR3 length: 16; clone size: -; V gene: TRBV11-2; J gene: -; CDR3 protein: CASTPTWGTGDNEQYF
CDR3 length: 14; clone size: -; V gene: TRBV27; J gene: TRBJ1-5; CDR3 protein: CASSLSLFGQPQHF
CDR3 length: 16; clone size: -; V gene: TRBV4-1; J gene: TRBJ1-2; CDR3 protein: CASSQNTGGPTYGYTF
CDR3 length: 13; clone size: -; V gene: TRBV20-1; J gene: TRBJ2-1; CDR3 protein: CSAGHGASNEQFF
CDR3 length: 15; clone size: -; V gene: TRBV20-1; J gene: TRBJ1-2; CDR3 protein: CSARAPTGSGEGYTF
CDR3 length: 15; clone size: -; V gene: TRBV2; J gene: TRBJ2-7; CDR3 protein: CASSDLRGRPYEQYF
CDR3 length: 16; clone size: many; V gene: TRBV4-2; J gene: TRBJ2-1; CDR3 protein: CASSQAHRTTYNEQFF
CDR3 length: 14; clone size: -; V gene: TRBV7-9; J gene: TRBJ1-2; CDR3 protein: CASSANRGGYGYTF
CDR3 length: 12; clone size: -; V gene: TRBV20-1; J gene: TRBJ1-5; CDR3 protein: CSARTGEQPQHF
CDR3 length: 14; clone size: many; V gene: TRBV21-1; J gene: TRBJ2-1; CDR3 protein: CANPHVGSYNEQFF
CDR3 length: 14; clone size: few; V gene: TRBV6-4; J gene: TRBJ2-7; CDR3 protein: CASSEELLDNEQYF
CDR3 length: 16; clone size: -; V gene: TRBV28; J gene: TRBJ1-5; CDR3 protein: CASSLYRRDSNQPQHF
CDR3 length: 14; clone size: few; V gene: TRBV5-1; J gene: TRBJ2-3; CDR3 protein: CASSLRPTTDTQYF
CDR3 length: 16; clone size: -; V gene: TRBV5-1; J gene: TRBJ2-2; CDR3 protein: CASSLVWPPGTGDLFF
CDR3 length: 15; clone size: -; V gene: TRBV3-1; J gene: TRBJ2-5; CDR3 protein: CASSQTSGGFNEQYF
CDR3 length: 17; clone size: -; V gene: TRBV14; J gene: TRBJ1-1; CDR3 protein: CASSQDRGVYMNTEAFF
CDR3 length: 15; clone size: once; V gene: TRBV30; J gene: TRBJ1-4; CDR3 protein: CAWSAQGAGGEKLFF
CDR3 length: 16; clone size: -; V gene: TRBV15; J gene: TRBJ2-5; CDR3 protein: CATSRDVRGLQETQYF
CDR3 length: 14; clone size: -; V gene: TRBV12-3/TRBV12-4; J gene: -; CDR3 protein: CTSTMDLSGETQYF
CDR3 length: 14; clone size: -; V gene: TRBV7-9; J gene: TRBJ1-1; CDR3 protein: CASSPLGGDTEAFF
CDR3 length: 15; clone size: few; V gene: TRBV12-3/TRBV12-4; J gene: TRBJ1-1; CDR3 protein: CASSWGPHLNTEAFF
CDR3 length: 10; clone size: -; V gene: TRBV29-1; J gene: -; CDR3 protein: CSVRTETQYF
CDR3 length: 15; clone size: few; V gene: TRBV5-1; J gene: TRBJ2-5; CDR3 protein: CASSKTPSGEETQYF
CDR3 length: 17; clone size: -; V gene: TRBV4-3; J gene: TRBJ1-4; CDR3 protein: CASSQDPRGLANEKLFF
CDR3 length: 13; clone size: few; V gene: TRBV20-1; J gene: TRBJ2-4; CDR3 protein: CSARTGGENIQYF
CDR3 length: 18; clone size: -; V gene: TRBV12-3/TRBV12-4; J gene: TRBJ1-3; CDR3 protein: CASRPNSGTGSFGNTIYF
CDR3 length: 14; clone size: -; V gene: TRBV12-3/TRBV12-4; J gene: TRBJ1-5; CDR3 protein: CASRAGKGNQPQHF
CDR3 length: 15; clone size: -; V gene: TRBV7-8; J gene: TRBJ2-3; CDR3 protein: CASSLGVQNTDTQYF
CDR3 length: 15; clone size: few; V gene: TRBV2; J gene: TRBJ2-1; CDR3 protein: CASSEQAGGYNEQFF
CDR3 length: 14; clone size: -; V gene: TRBV4-1; J gene: -; CDR3 protein: CASSHGLGEETQYF
CDR3 length: 13; clone size: few; V gene: TRBV30; J gene: TRBJ2-7; CDR3 protein: CAGTDRVSYEQYF
CDR3 length: 15; clone size: -; V gene: TRBV7-2; J gene: TRBJ1-6; CDR3 protein: CASSLNWAGGSPLHF
CDR3 length: 15; clone size: -; V gene: TRBV12-3/TRBV12-4; J gene: TRBJ2-3; CDR3 protein: CASSFDRVSADMQYF
CDR3 length: 18; clone size: -; V gene: TRBV28; J gene: TRBJ2-5; CDR3 protein: CASSPCGDKKPRQETQYF
CDR3 length: 16; clone size: few; V gene: TRBV9; J gene: TRBJ2-5; CDR3 protein: CASSLGLAGGLETQYF
CDR3 length: 14; clone size: few; V gene: TRBV27; J gene: TRBJ1-6; CDR3 protein: CASSQTGVDSPLHF
CDR3 length: 14; clone size: -; V gene: TRBV29-1; J gene: TRBJ2-3; CDR3 protein: CSVETREGTDTQYF
CDR3 length: 17; clone size: -; V gene: TRBV4-1; J gene: -; CDR3 protein: CASSQGLQGPLGDEQYF
CDR3 length: 15; clone size: -; V gene: TRBV29-1; J gene: TRBJ1-4; CDR3 protein: CSTRTGGSANEKLFF
CDR3 length: 15; clone size: few; V gene: TRBV7-3; J gene: TRBJ2-7; CDR3 protein: CASSFRDRGYNEQYF
CDR3 length: 21; clone size: -; V gene: TRBV6-5; J gene: TRBJ2-4; CDR3 protein: CASSYNSPGGWIMLAKNIQYF
CDR3 length: 16; clone size: few; V gene: TRBV3-1; J gene: TRBJ2-7; CDR3 protein: CASSLSSGGSSYEQYF
CDR3 length: 16; clone size: few; V gene: TRBV7-2; J gene: TRBJ1-5; CDR3 protein: CASSSTGTGGLLPQHF
CDR3 length: 13; clone size: -; V gene: TRBV7-6; J gene: TRBJ1-2; CDR3 protein: CASSLAPGYDYTF
CDR3 length: 16; clone size: few; V gene: TRBV6-1; J gene: TRBJ2-6; CDR3 protein: CASNNGQFLGANVLTF
CDR3 length: 14; clone size: few; V gene: TRBV12-3/TRBV12-4; J gene: TRBJ1-1; CDR3 protein: CASSHQGQGTEAFF
CDR3 length: 16; clone size: -; V gene: TRBV4-2; J gene: TRBJ2-1; CDR3 protein: CASSQVWGQGIGEQFF
CDR3 length: 15; clone size: -; V gene: TRBV2; J gene: TRBJ2-5; CDR3 protein: CASRPDRVPQETQYF
CDR3 length: 14; clone size: -; V gene: TRBV7-2; J gene: TRBJ2-5; CDR3 protein: CASSLPGLGRRQYF
CDR3 length: 14; clone size: -; V gene: TRBV7-9; J gene: TRBJ1-2; CDR3 protein: CASSVGLINYGYTF
CDR3 length: 16; clone size: -; V gene: TRBV27; J gene: TRBJ1-1; CDR3 protein: CASSPSGGRVGTEAFF